The rows below give T cell receptor beta chains drawn from one sample of a study of Ad26.COV2.S vaccination and SARS-CoV-2 variants. Only in-frame clones appear in the TCRdb table, and some are missing; sequencing was by immunoSEQ multiplex PCR. Of 200,000 to 250,000 clones in the sample, approximately 90% were seen once. The material sequenced was peripheral blood, taken in a trial of Ad26.COV2.S vaccine versus placebo. The receptor source for this set is a person aged 18 to 59 who received the Ad26.COV2.S COVID-19 vaccine or a placebo. The CDR3 runs from the conserved cysteine through the conserved F or W. The D gene is left open where the match is weak. Clone size, where shown, is once, few, many, or a class for clones that have expanded.

j_call d_call v_call clone_size cdr3_nt cdr3_aa
TRBJ1-1 NA TRBV25-1 NA TGTGCCAGCAAGACCGTGAACACTGAAGCTTTCTTT CASKTVNTEAFF
TRBJ2-3 NA TRBV28 few TGTGCCAGCAGTTTGTCCGGTGACCGCACAGATACGCAGTATTTT CASSLSGDRTDTQYF
TRBJ2-3 NA TRBV27 NA TGTGCCAGCAGTTTATTGCCCCTCACAGATACGCAGTATTTT CASSLLPLTDTQYF
TRBJ2-1 TRBD2 TRBV4-3 few TGCGCCAGCAGCCAATCTACCGCGACTAGCGGGGGGAATAAGTTCTTC CASSQSTATSGGNKFF
TRBJ1-5 TRBD1 TRBV7-2 once TGTGCCAGCAGCTTACTAGGACAGGGCGGGAATCAGCCCCAGCATTTT CASSLLGQGGNQPQHF
TRBJ2-2 NA TRBV9 NA TGTGCCAGCAGCGTAGATCAGTTTGGCACCGGGGAGCTGTTTTTT CASSVDQFGTGELFF
TRBJ2-1 NA TRBV11-2 NA TGTGCCAGCAGCTTGGGCGGGTCCTACAATGAGCAGTTCTTC CASSLGGSYNEQFF
TRBJ2-7 NA TRBV27 NA TGTGCCAGCAGTTTAGGCAGGGCCAACTCCTACGAGCAGTACTTC CASSLGRANSYEQYF
TRBJ2-7 NA TRBV20-1 NA TGCAGTGCTATGATAGCCACTGAGCAGTACTTC CSAMIATEQYF
TRBJ1-5 NA TRBV12-3/TRBV12-4 NA TGTGCCAGCAGCCAAGGGAACCAGCCCCAGCATTTT CASSQGNQPQHF
TRBJ2-7 NA TRBV5-1 NA TGCGCCAGCAGCGTAGTTCCCGCCTCCTACGAGCAGTACTTC CASSVVPASYEQYF
TRBJ1-1 NA TRBV6-1 NA TGTGCCAGCAGTGAATTCTCCCTGGGGGCTTTCTTT CASSEFSLGAFF
TRBJ1-1 NA TRBV6-1 few TGTGCCAGCAGTGACAGCCCGAGTACTGAAGCTTTCTTT CASSDSPSTEAFF
TRBJ2-2 NA TRBV11-1 NA TGTGCCAGCAGCTTAGGCTTCGGGGAGCTGTTTTTT CASSLGFGELFF
TRBJ1-5 NA TRBV7-2 NA TGTGCCAGCAGCTTAATGACGACGGCCACCGGCCAGCCCCAGCATTTT CASSLMTTATGQPQHF